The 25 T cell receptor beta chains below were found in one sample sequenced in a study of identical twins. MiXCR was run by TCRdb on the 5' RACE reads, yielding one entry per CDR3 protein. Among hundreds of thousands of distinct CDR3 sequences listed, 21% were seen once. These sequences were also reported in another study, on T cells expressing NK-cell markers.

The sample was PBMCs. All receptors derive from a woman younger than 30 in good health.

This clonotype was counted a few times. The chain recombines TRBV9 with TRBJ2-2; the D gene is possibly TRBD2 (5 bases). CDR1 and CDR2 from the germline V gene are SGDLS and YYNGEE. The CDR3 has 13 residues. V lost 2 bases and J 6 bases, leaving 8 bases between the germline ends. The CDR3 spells CASSVGVAGELFF. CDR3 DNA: TGTGCCAGCAGCGTGGGAGTCGCCGGGGAGCTGTTTTTT.

The CDR3 reads CASSRVGTARLAFF. CDR3 DNA: TGTGCCAGCAGTCGAGTTGGGACGGCACGGTTAGCTTTCTTT. This chain joins TRBV27 and TRBJ1-1; possible D gene TRBD1, 5 bases. There are 14 residues in the CDR3. Germline lookup yields CDR1 MNHEY and CDR2 SMNVEV (reference sequence). Trimming took 5 bases from V and 10 from J, leaving 20 bases between them.

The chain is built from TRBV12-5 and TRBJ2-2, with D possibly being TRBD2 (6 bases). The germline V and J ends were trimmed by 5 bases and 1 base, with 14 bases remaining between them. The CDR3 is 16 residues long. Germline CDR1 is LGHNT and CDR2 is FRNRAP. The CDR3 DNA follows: TGTGCTAGTGGTAGGCCTAAGCGGGTGAACACCGGGGAGCTGTTTTTT. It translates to CASGRPKRVNTGELFF.

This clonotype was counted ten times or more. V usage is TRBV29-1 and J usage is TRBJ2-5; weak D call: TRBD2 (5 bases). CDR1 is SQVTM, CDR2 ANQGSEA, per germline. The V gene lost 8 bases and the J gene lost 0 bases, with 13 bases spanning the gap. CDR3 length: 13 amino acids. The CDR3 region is CSFTSGNQETQYF. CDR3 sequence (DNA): TGCAGCTTCACCTCCGGGAACCAAGAGACCCAGTACTTC.

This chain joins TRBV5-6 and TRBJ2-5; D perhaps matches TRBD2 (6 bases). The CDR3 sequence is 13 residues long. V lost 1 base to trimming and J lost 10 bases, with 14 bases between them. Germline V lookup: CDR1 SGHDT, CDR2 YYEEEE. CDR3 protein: CASSLSLATVQYF. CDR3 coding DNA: TGTGCCAGCAGCTTGTCACTAGCAACGGTCCAGTACTTC.

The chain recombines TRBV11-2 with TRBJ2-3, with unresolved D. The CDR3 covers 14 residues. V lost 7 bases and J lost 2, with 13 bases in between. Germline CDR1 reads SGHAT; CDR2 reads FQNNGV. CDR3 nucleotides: TGTGCCAGCACATTCGTCTTCGTCACAGATACGCAGTATTTT. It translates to CASTFVFVTDTQYF.

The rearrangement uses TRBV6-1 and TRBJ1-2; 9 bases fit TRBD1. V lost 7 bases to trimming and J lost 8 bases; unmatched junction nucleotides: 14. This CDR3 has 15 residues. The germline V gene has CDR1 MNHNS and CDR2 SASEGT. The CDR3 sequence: CASKNPGQGIGGYTF. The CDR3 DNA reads TGTGCCAGCAAAAATCCCGGACAGGGGATTGGCGGCTACACCTTC.

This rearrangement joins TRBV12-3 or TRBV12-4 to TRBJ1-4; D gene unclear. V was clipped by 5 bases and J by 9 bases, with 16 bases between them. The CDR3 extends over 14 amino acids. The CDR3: CASSPSETAKKLFF. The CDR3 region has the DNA TGTGCCAGCAGTCCTAGTGAAACGGCGAAAAAACTGTTTTTT.

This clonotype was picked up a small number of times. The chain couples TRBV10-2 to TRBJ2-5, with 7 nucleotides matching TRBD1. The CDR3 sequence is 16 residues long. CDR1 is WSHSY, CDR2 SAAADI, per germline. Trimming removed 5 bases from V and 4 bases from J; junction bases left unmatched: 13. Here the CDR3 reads CASSPLIQGNRETQYF. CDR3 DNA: TGCGCCAGCAGTCCCCTTATACAGGGGAATCGAGAGACCCAGTACTTC.

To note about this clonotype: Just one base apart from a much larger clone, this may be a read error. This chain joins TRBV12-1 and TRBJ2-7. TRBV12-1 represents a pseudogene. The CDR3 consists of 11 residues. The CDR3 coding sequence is TGTGTCAGCAGCTCCCCATTCGAGCAGTACTTC. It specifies CVSSSPFEQYF.

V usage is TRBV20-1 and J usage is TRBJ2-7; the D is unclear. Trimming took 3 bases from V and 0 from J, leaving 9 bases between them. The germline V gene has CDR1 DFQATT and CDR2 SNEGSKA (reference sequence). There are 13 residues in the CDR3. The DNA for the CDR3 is TGCAGTGCTAGTGTAACAGTCTCCTACGAGCAGTACTTC. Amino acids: CSASVTVSYEQYF.

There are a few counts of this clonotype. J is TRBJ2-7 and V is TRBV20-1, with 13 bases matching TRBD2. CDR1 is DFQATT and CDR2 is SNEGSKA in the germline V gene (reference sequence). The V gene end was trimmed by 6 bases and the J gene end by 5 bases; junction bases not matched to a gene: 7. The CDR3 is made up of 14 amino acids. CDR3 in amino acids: CSAVGTSGNHEQYF. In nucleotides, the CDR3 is TGCAGTGCGGTCGGGACTAGCGGGAACCACGAGCAGTACTTC.

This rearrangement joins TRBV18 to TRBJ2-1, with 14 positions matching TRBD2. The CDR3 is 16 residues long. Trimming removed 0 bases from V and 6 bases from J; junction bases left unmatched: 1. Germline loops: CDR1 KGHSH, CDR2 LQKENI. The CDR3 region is CASSPPGTSGGNEQFF. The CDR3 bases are TGTGCCAGCTCACCACCTGGGACTAGCGGGGGCAATGAGCAGTTCTTC.

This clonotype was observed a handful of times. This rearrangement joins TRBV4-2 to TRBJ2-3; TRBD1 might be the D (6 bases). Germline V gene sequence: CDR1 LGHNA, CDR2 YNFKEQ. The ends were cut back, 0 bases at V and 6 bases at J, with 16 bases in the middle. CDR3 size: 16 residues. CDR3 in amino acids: CASSQDPQGRADTQYF. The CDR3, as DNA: TGTGCCAGCAGCCAAGATCCGCAGGGGCGAGCGGATACGCAGTATTTT.

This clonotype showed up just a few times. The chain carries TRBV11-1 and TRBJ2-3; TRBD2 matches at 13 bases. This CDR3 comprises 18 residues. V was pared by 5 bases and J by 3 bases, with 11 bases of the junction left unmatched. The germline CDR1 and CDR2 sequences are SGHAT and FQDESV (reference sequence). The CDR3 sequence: CASSEGLAGSRGTDTQYF. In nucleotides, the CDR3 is TGTGCCAGCAGCGAGGGACTAGCGGGGTCACGAGGGACAGATACGCAGTATTTT.

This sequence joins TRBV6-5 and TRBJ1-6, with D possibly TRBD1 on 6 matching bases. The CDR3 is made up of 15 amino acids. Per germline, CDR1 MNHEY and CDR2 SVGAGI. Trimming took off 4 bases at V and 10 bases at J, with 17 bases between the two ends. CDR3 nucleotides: TGTGCCAGCAGTTCTACAGGGCCGGCGGGCTCACCCCTCCACTTT. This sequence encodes CASSSTGPAGSPLHF.

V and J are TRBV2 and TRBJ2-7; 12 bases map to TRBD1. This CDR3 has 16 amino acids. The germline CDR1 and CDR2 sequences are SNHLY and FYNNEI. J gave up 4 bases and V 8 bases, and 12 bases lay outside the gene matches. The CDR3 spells CASSLSGTGGRYEQYF. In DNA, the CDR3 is TGTGCCAGCTCCTTAAGTGGGACAGGGGGCCGTTACGAGCAGTACTTC. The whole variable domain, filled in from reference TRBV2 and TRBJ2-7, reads EPEVTQTPSHQVTQMGQEVILRCVPISNHLYFYWYRQILGQKVEFLVSFYNNEISEKSEIFDDQFSVERPDGSNFTLKIRSTKLEDSAMYFCASSLSGTGGRYEQYFGPGTRLTVT.

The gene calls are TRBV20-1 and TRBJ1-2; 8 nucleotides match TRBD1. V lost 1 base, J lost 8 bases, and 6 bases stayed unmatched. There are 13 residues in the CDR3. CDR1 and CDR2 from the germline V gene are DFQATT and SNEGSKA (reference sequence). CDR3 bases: TGCAGTGCTAGAGCAGGGGGCGGGCGAGGCTACACCTTC. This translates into CSARAGGGRGYTF.

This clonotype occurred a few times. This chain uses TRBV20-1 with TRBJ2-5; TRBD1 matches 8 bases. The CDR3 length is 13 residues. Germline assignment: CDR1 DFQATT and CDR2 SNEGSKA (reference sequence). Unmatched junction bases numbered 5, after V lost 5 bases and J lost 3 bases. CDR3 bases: TGCAGTGCTTATGGACAGGGTAAAGAGACCCAGTACTTC. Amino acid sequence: CSAYGQGKETQYF.

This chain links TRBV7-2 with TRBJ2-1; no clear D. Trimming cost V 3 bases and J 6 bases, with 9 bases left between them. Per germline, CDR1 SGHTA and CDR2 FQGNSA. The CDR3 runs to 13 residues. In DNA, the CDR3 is TGTGCCAGCAGCTTCTCAGTTTTCAATGAGCAGTTCTTC. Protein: CASSFSVFNEQFF. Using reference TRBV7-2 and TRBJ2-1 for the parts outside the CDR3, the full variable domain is GAGVSQSPSNKVTEKGKDVELRCDPISGHTALYWYRQSLGQGLEFLIYFQGNSAPDKSGLPSDRFSAERTGGSVSTLTIQRTQQEDSAVYLCASSFSVFNEQFFGPGTRLTVL.

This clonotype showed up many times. Here the CDR3 DNA reads TGCAGTGCTATTGGGTCTAGCAATCAGCCCCAGCATTTT. This translates into CSAIGSSNQPQHF. The chain is built from TRBV20-1 and TRBJ1-5; D is uncertain. Looked up from germline, CDR1 is DFQATT and CDR2 is SNEGSKA (reference sequence). V was shortened by 4 bases and J by 0 bases, with 7 bases between the two germline ends. The length of the CDR3 is 13 residues.

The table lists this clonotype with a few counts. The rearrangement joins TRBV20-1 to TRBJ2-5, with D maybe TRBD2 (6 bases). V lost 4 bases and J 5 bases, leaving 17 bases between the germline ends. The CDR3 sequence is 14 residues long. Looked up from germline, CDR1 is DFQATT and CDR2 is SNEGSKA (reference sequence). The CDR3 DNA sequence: TGCAGTGCTAAGGTCGGGCGGGATACGGAGACCCAGTACTTC. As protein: CSAKVGRDTETQYF.

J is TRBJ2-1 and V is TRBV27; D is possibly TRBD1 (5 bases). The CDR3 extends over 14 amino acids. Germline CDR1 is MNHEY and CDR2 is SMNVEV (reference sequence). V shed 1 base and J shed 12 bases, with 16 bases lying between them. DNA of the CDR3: TGTGCCAGCAGTTTATTAAGTGGGGCAATTCGGCAGTTCTTC. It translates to CASSLLSGAIRQFF.

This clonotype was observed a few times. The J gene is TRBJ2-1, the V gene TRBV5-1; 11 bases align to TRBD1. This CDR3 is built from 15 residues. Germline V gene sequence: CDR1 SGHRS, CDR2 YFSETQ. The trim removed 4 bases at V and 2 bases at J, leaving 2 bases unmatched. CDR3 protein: CASSVGQGAYNEQFF. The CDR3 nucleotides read TGCGCCAGCAGCGTGGGACAGGGGGCCTACAATGAGCAGTTCTTC.

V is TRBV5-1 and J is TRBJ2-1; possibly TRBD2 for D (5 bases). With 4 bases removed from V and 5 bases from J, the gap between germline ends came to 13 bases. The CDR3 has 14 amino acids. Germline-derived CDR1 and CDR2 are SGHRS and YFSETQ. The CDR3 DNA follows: TGCGCCAGCAGCCCGCAAGCCGGGGACAATGAGCAGTTCTTC. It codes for CASSPQAGDNEQFF.